This entry is about one TCR beta chain. Its antigen is still unknown. The sample comes from a study of T cell responses to AZD1222 COVID-19 vaccine. This CDR3 contains 15 residues. The V end was cut by 11 bases, the J end by 0 bases, with 16 bases between. In germline, CDR1 is SGHVS, CDR2 FQNEAQ. Sequencing was performed with immunoSEQ multiplex PCR; in TCRdb, only in-frame clones are kept and a portion is missing. The table has fewer than 200,000 clones, roughly 94% seen once. Study results and caveats: Recipients of two AZD1222 doses showed rising Spike-specific TCR breadth and depth.

This clonotype was obtained from an adult in good health. This sample comprised peripheral blood, obtained on day 0 of MenACWY control vaccination. The chain couples TRBV7-8 to TRBJ1-4; D gene ambiguous. Here the CDR3 DNA reads TGTGCCGACTTAGAGGCAGGATCAACTAATGAAAAACTGTTTTTT. Amino acids: CADLEAGSTNEKLFF.